The TCR beta chain described here comes from a study of T-cell memory formation after mild COVID-19. In TCRdb, the 5' RACE reads were re-called with MiXCR into one record per CDR3 protein. The sample has 130,000 to 150,000 distinct CDR3 sequences, roughly 6.2% seen once. As for this clonotype: The antigen remains undetermined.

Overall study results and limits: Nothing showed for sure that second-wave clones peaking on day 37 were SARS-CoV-2 specific. Shrinking CD4+ clones were chiefly CM and EM; CD8+ ones were chiefly EMRA. Pre-infection memory harbored some responding clones, suggesting cross-reactive memory joined.

The sequencing sample was made of PBMCs or a T cell subset sorted from them (not recorded which). The source of this sequence is an adult woman who had mild COVID-19 (a few samples of this study predate the infection). Cell type and time point are not known.

The CDR3 sequence is CASNNFRSYGYTF. The CDR3 coding sequence is TGTGCCAGCAATAACTTCCGTTCCTATGGCTACACCTTC. This chain links TRBV6-1 with TRBJ1-2; D call uncertain. There are 13 residues in the CDR3. The germline V gene encodes CDR1 MNHNS and CDR2 SASEGT. Deletions cut 7 bases from V and 4 bases from J, with 13 bases between.